The 32 T cell receptor beta chains given below trace back to one sample, sequenced in a study of kidney transplant recipient with SARS-CoV-2 infection. TCRdb processed the reads anew with MiXCR; each CDR3 protein has one entry. The table records approximately 240,000 distinct CDR3 sequences, under 30% of them present only once. The source was a blood sample, collected at baseline and on roughly day 110 from a kidney transplant recipient. Receptor source: a young adult male patient who had COVID-19 and was a kidney transplant recipient. The graft donor may account for some of the T cells.

This clonotype was detected many times. The CDR3 loop is CASSNRRPISFSETQYF. In DNA, the CDR3 is TGTGCCAGCAGCAATCGACGTCCCATTTCTTTCTCTGAGACCCAGTACTTC. The V call is TRBV3-1, the J call TRBJ2-5; D unresolved. V was trimmed by 5 bases and J by 5 bases, leaving 24 bases between them. The CDR3 spans 17 residues. CDR1 and CDR2 (germline): LGHDT, YNNKEL (reference sequence).

The chain couples TRBV6-5 to TRBJ2-3, with D unclear. Trimming removed 0 bases from V and 0 bases from J, with 16 bases in between. The germline gives CDR1 MNHEY, CDR2 SVGAGI. The CDR3 is made up of 18 amino acids. Here the CDR3 DNA reads TGTGCCAGCAGTTACTCTATCATGGGGTATTGGAGCACAGATACGCAGTATTTT. This translates into CASSYSIMGYWSTDTQYF.

Of note for this clonotype: Being one base from a much bigger clone, this may be a read error. CDR3 loop: CASSLRDSSTDTQYF. CDR3 nucleotide sequence: TGTGCCAGCAGTTTAAGGGACTCTAGCACAGATACGCAGTATTTT. The V and J genes are TRBV28 and TRBJ2-3; D may be TRBD2 (6 bases). Germline-derived CDR1 and CDR2 are MDHEN and SYDVKM. This CDR3 region has 15 residues. Trimming cost V 2 bases and J 0 bases, with 9 bases left between them.

Ten or more counts support this clonotype. The chain is built from TRBV19 and TRBJ1-1; 8 bases align to TRBD1. The V gene end was trimmed by 5 bases and the J gene end by 5 bases; junction bases not matched to a gene: 7. CDR3 size: 14 residues. The V gene's germline CDR1 is LNHDA and CDR2 SQIVND (reference sequence). The CDR3 sequence is CASSPGQVYTEAFF. DNA for the CDR3: TGTGCCAGTAGTCCGGGACAGGTATATACTGAAGCTTTCTTT.

Many counts were recorded for this clonotype. The chain is built from TRBV28 and TRBJ1-5, with 7 bases that match TRBD1. The V gene's germline CDR1 is MDHEN and CDR2 SYDVKM. The CDR3 loop spans 16 amino acids. The J segment lost 0 bases and the V segment lost 7 bases, leaving 9 bases of the junction unmatched. CDR3 in amino acids: CASKLGTAYSNQPQHF. CDR3 coding DNA: TGTGCCAGCAAATTAGGGACAGCGTATAGCAATCAGCCCCAGCATTTT.

Many counts were recorded for this clonotype. The chain is built from TRBV5-5 and TRBJ1-2; D gene uncertain. Germline V CDR1 and CDR2: SGHKS, YYEKEE (reference sequence). The CDR3 loop spans 16 amino acids. The V end lost 6 bases, the J end lost 4 bases, and 22 bases lay between the germline ends. This CDR3 is CASKKCVSRKTYGYTF. The CDR3 DNA reads as TGTGCCAGCAAGAAGTGTGTCTCGCGAAAGACCTATGGCTACACCTTC.

In the case of this clonotype: A much larger clone differs by one base, so this may be a read error. This chain links TRBV29-1 with TRBJ1-2; D is unresolved. The CDR3 length is 12 residues. Germline V lookup: CDR1 SQVTM, CDR2 ANQGSEA. As DNA, the CDR3 is TGCAGCGTCCTAGGTTCTAACTATGACTACACCTTC. This gives the protein CSVLGSNYDYTF.

Worth noting for this clonotype: This clone may be a read error of a much larger clone one base away. The chain uses TRBV30 and TRBJ1-1; D gene uncertain. Germline CDR1 and CDR2: GTSNPN and SVGIG (reference sequence). The CDR3 length is 15 residues. Trimming removed 4 bases at V and 0 bases at J, with 15 bases between. Here the CDR3 reads CAWTDRATLNTEAFF. DNA for the CDR3: TGTGCCTGGACCGACCGGGCGACTCTGAACACTGAAGCTTTCTTT.

This clonotype has at least ten counts. The chain employs TRBV6-8 and TRBJ1-2; no clear D. The CDR3 consists of 17 residues. Trimming stripped 5 bases from V and 4 bases from J, with 23 bases between. Germline V gives CDR1 MNHGY, CDR2 SAAAGT. The CDR3 DNA follows: TGTGCCAGCAGTGGAACCTCACGCTCTAGAAAGACCTATGGCTACACCTTC. Translation gives CASSGTSRSRKTYGYTF.

This clonotype was detected ten times or more. This chain connects TRBV4-3 to TRBJ2-7; 8 nucleotides line up with TRBD2. J lost 4 bases, V lost 0 bases, and 8 bases had no gene match. The germline V gene encodes CDR1 LGHNA and CDR2 YSLEER. The CDR3 has 16 amino acids. As DNA, the CDR3 is TGCGCCAGCAGCCAAGATGTAGCGGGGAACGTATACGAGCAGTACTTC. Translating gives CASSQDVAGNVYEQYF.

This clonotype was observed many times. The genes are TRBV5-6 and TRBJ1-2; tentative D call: TRBD1 (5 bases). Per the germline V gene, CDR1 is SGHDT and CDR2 is YYEEEE. CDR3 size: 16 residues. Between the trimmed V and J ends, which lost 7 bases and 4 bases, there was a span of 23 bases. CDR3 nucleotide sequence: TGTGCCAGCGCGAGGGGCAATAGTCGAAAGACCTATGGCTACACCTTC. It codes for CASARGNSRKTYGYTF.

As concerns this clonotype: A much larger clone lies one base from this, so it may be a read error. The chain is built from TRBV14 and TRBJ2-7, with 9 bases lining up with TRBD1. This CDR3 has 15 residues. Germline CDR1 is SGHDN and CDR2 is FVKESK. CDR3 loop: CASSQSGQGFFEQCF. CDR3 nucleotide sequence: TGTGCCAGCAGCCAGTCCGGACAGGGGTTTTTCGAGCAGTGCTTC.

The table lists this clonotype with many counts. The chain recombines TRBV27 with TRBJ2-1; 11 bases map to TRBD1. Germline lookup yields CDR1 MNHEY and CDR2 SMNVEV (reference sequence). The trim removed 0 bases at V and 4 bases at J, leaving 2 bases unmatched. This CDR3 spans 16 amino acids. The CDR3 nucleotides read TGTGCCAGCAGTTTATCCGGGACAGGGGGATACAATGAGCAGTTCTTC. This codes for CASSLSGTGGYNEQFF.

This clonotype was counted ten times or more. J is TRBJ2-5 and V is TRBV23-1, with 9 bases that match TRBD1. TRBV23-1 is filed as an ORF, its function uncertain. With V trimmed by 4 bases and J by 5 bases, 5 bases remained unmatched. The CDR3 runs to 14 residues. The CDR3 loop is CASSRHRGRETQYF. Written as DNA, the CDR3 is TGCGCCAGCAGTCGGCACAGGGGGCGGGAGACCCAGTACTTC.

This clonotype was detected many times. This rearrangement joins TRBV5-5 to TRBJ2-7; 13 bases line up with TRBD2. The germline V gene encodes CDR1 SGHKS and CDR2 YYEKEE (reference sequence). V lost 1 base, J lost 4 bases, and 8 bases stayed unmatched. The CDR3 contains 17 residues. The CDR3 region is CASSLRWTSGSSYEQYF. The CDR3 coding sequence is TGTGCCAGCAGCTTGAGGTGGACTAGCGGGAGTTCGTACGAGCAGTACTTC.

This clonotype has a count of ten or more. The rearrangement joins TRBV6-1 to TRBJ2-7; TRBD2 aligns across 8 bases. The CDR3 spans 15 residues. CDR1 is MNHNS and CDR2 is SASEGT in the germline V gene. The V gene end was trimmed by 2 bases and the J gene end by 0 bases; junction bases not matched to a gene: 3. This CDR3 reads CASSETSGSSYEQYF. CDR3 in DNA: TGTGCCAGCAGTGAAACCAGCGGGAGCTCCTACGAGCAGTACTTC.

This clonotype was counted many times. The chain joins TRBV4-1 to TRBJ2-1; possibly TRBD2 for D (6 bases). The germline gives CDR1 MGHRA, CDR2 YSYEKL. This CDR3 has 15 amino acids. V lost 3 bases and J 5 bases, leaving 14 bases between the germline ends. DNA for the CDR3: TGCGCCAGCAGCCAGGAGGGACTGGAAGACAATGAGCAGTTCTTC. Amino acid sequence: CASSQEGLEDNEQFF.

On this clonotype: A single base separates this from a much larger clone, so it may be a read error. The chain is built from TRBV5-1 and TRBJ1-4; D is perhaps TRBD1 (6 bases). Per the germline V gene, CDR1 is SGHRS and CDR2 is YFSETQ. The CDR3 is made up of 14 amino acids. This CDR3 reads CAGSPGLGDKKLFF. CDR3 sequence (DNA): TGCGCCGGCAGCCCCGGGTTGGGGGACAAAAAACTGTTTTTT. The complete variable domain, with remaining parts taken from reference TRBV5-1 and TRBJ1-4, reads KAGVTQTPRYLIKTRGQQVTLSCSPISGHRSVSWYQQTPGQGLQFLFEYFSETQRNKGNFPGRFSGRQFSNSRSEMNVSTLELGDSALYLCAGSPGLGDKKLFFGSGTQLSVL.

With regard to this clonotype: A read error may be the cause here, since a much bigger clone is one base away. The rearrangement links TRBV7-9 to TRBJ1-1; D ambiguous. The CDR3 length is 15 residues. The ends were cut back, 6 bases at V and 0 bases at J, with 14 bases in the middle. Germline CDR1 is SEHNR and CDR2 is FQNEAQ (reference sequence). The CDR3 is CASRAIGRMNTEAFF. The DNA of the CDR3 is TGTGCCAGCAGAGCAATAGGACGGATGAACACTGAAGCTTTCTTT.

Ten or more counts support this clonotype. The CDR3: CGTPARITQSRANVLTF. The CDR3 DNA reads TGTGGCACGCCTGCAAGGATAACACAAAGTCGGGCCAACGTCCTGACTTTC. The genes are TRBV8-2 and TRBJ2-6. TRBV8-2 is deemed a pseudogene. The CDR3 covers 17 residues.

On this clonotype: A much larger clone lies one base from this, so it may be a read error. The chain employs TRBV3-1 and TRBJ1-1, with D hard to call. The CDR3 has 17 residues. Germline assignment: CDR1 LGHDT and CDR2 YNNKEL (reference sequence). CDR3: CASSERVPISIRTEASF. In DNA, the CDR3 is TGTGCCAGCAGCGAACGGGTTCCCATTTCAATTCGCACTGAAGCTTCCTTT.

This clonotype was picked up many times. At one of its ends the junction is not consistent with the germline gene, which may arise from a read error. The chain is built from TRBV7-9 and TRBJ1-5; unclear D gene. The CDR3 is 14 residues long. Germline V lookup: CDR1 SEHNR, CDR2 FQNEAQ (reference sequence). This chain's CDR3 is CASTMLGSDQPQHF. CDR3 DNA: TGTGCCAGCACCATGCTCGGTAGCGATCAGCCCCAGCATTTT.

This chain uses TRBV9 with TRBJ2-1; TRBD2 aligns across 15 bases. CDR3 length equals 16 residues. Germline assignment: CDR1 SGDLS and CDR2 YYNGEE. The J segment lost 9 bases and the V segment lost 3 bases, leaving 7 bases of the junction unmatched. The CDR3 DNA sequence: TGTGCCAGCAGCGCACTAGGACTAGCGGGAGGGAGTGAGCAGTTCTTC. Protein product: CASSALGLAGGSEQFF.

This clonotype came up once. Possible read error: a much larger clone is one base away. This chain joins TRBV30 and TRBJ2-4; TRBD1 aligns across 12 bases. Germline values: CDR1 GTSNPN, CDR2 SVGIG (reference sequence). The V gene end was trimmed by 2 bases and the J gene end by 13 bases; junction bases not matched to a gene: 12. CDR3 size: 15 residues. The CDR3 protein is CAWSKSGQGAYGQYF. The DNA of the CDR3 is TGTGCCTGGAGTAAATCGGGACAGGGGGCGTACGGGCAGTACTTC.

The rearrangement joins TRBV21-1 to TRBJ2-4; the DNA was not compared with TRBD1, the D call given in the table. TRBV21-1 is labeled a pseudogene. The CDR3 loop spans 14 amino acids. The CDR3 sequence: CASGGLKEGDIQHF. The CDR3 DNA follows: TGTGCCAGCGGGGGCCTCAAGGAGGGAGACATTCAGCACTTC.

Regarding this clonotype: This may arise from a read error, as a much more abundant clone is one base away. The chain carries TRBV27 and TRBJ2-3; D is ambiguous. The CDR3 extends over 11 amino acids. Germline CDR1 reads MNHEY; CDR2 reads SMNVEV (reference sequence). Written as DNA, the CDR3 is TGTGCCAGCAGTTTTGGGGATACGCAGTGTTTT. The encoded protein is CASSFGDTQCF.

On this clonotype: Germline is not matched at one junction end, which may reflect a read error. V and J are TRBV5-6 and TRBJ2-7, with TRBD1 as a possible D gene (6 bases). The germline CDR1 and CDR2 sequences are SGHDT and YYEEEE. The CDR3 covers 16 residues. The CDR3 loop is CASGKTGLHLSYEQCF. DNA of the CDR3: TGTGCCAGCGGCAAGACAGGACTGCACCTCTCCTACGAGCAGTGCTTC.

This clonotype was seen many times. The chain combines TRBV6-6 with TRBJ2-7; 8 nucleotides agree with TRBD2. Trimming at V came to 10 bases and at J to 5 bases, leaving 13 bases not matched to a gene. CDR3 length: 14 amino acids. Germline V lookup: CDR1 MNHNY, CDR2 SVGAGI (reference sequence). The DNA for the CDR3 is TGTGCCACCACCTCGGGGGGGGGGGCCCACGAGCAGTACTTC. Translation gives CATTSGGGAHEQYF.

This clonotype was detected ten times or more. The rearrangement links TRBV3-1 to TRBJ1-3; the D is unclear. Germline values: CDR1 LGHDT, CDR2 YNNKEL (reference sequence). The CDR3 runs 16 residues. The germline V and J ends were trimmed by 4 bases and 4 bases, with 17 bases remaining between them. CDR3 in amino acids: CASSPPGGHRGNTIYF. For the CDR3, the DNA is TGTGCCAGCAGCCCACCTGGAGGGCACCGCGGAAACACCATATATTTT.

As to this clonotype: This may be a read error, as it is one base from a much larger clone. The chain links TRBV3-1 to TRBJ1-5; tentative D call: TRBD1 (5 bases). The CDR3 length is 14 residues. Germline lookup yields CDR1 LGHDT and CDR2 YNNKEL (reference sequence). This chain's CDR3 is CASSQADRNRPQHF. CDR3 DNA: TGTGCCAGCAGCCAAGCAGACAGAAATCGGCCCCAGCATTTT.

In this sample, this clonotype turned up many times. V and J are TRBV12-2 and TRBJ1-2. TRBV12-2 is a documented pseudogene. The CDR3 is 17 residues long. CDR3 sequence reads: CASRLKRTPRKTYGYTF. The CDR3 nucleotides are TGTGCAAGTCGCTTGAAGAGGACTCCACGAAAGACCTATGGCTACACCTTC.

This clonotype was observed at least ten times. This chain joins TRBV9 and TRBJ2-3; TRBD1 matches at 7 bases. The V segment lost 3 bases and the J segment 0 bases; nucleotides outside the gene matches: 4. The CDR3 has 15 residues. Looked up from germline, CDR1 is SGDLS and CDR2 is YYNGEE. CDR3 bases: TGTGCCAGCAGCGACGCGACAGGGAGCACAGATACGCAGTATTTT. This translates into CASSDATGSTDTQYF.